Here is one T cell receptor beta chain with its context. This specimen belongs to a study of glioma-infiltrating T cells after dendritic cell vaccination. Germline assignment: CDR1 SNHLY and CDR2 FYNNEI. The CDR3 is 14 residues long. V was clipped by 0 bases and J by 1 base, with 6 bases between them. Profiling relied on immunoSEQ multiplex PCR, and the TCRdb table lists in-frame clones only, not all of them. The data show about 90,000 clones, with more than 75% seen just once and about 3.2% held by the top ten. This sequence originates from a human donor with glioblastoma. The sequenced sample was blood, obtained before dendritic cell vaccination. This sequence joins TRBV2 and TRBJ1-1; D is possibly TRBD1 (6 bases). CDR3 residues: CASSEARGNTEAFF. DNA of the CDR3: TGTGCCAGCAGTGAAGCCAGGGGGAACACTGAAGCTTTCTTT. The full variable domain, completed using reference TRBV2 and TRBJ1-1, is EPEVTQTPSHQVTQMGQEVILRCVPISNHLYFYWYRQILGQKVEFLVSFYNNEISEKSEIFDDQFSVERPDGSNFTLKIRSTKLEDSAMYFCASSEARGNTEAFFGQGTRLTVV.